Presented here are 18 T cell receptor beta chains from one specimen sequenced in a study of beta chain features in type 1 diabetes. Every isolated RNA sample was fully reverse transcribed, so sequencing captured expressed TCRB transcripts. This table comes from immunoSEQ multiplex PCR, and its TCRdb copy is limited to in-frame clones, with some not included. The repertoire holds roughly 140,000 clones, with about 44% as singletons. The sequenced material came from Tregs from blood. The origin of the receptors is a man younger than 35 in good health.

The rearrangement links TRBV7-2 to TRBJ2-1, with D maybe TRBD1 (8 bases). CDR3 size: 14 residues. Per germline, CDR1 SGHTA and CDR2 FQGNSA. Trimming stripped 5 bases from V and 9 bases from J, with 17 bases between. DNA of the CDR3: TGTGCCAGCAGCCGTAACAGGGGGGGGCCTGAGCAGTTCTTC. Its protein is CASSRNRGGPEQFF.

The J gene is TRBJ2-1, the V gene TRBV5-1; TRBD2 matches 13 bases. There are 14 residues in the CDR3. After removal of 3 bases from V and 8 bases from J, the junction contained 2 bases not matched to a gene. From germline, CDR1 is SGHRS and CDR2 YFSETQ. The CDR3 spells CASSSLAGGDEQFF. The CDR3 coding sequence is TGCGCCAGCAGCTCACTAGCGGGGGGGGATGAGCAGTTCTTC.

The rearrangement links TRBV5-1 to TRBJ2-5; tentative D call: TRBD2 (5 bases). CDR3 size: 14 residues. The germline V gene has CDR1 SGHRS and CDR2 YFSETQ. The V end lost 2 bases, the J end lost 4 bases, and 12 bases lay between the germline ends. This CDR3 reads CASSFRGWAETQYF. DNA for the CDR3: TGCGCCAGCAGCTTCCGGGGTTGGGCAGAGACCCAGTACTTC.

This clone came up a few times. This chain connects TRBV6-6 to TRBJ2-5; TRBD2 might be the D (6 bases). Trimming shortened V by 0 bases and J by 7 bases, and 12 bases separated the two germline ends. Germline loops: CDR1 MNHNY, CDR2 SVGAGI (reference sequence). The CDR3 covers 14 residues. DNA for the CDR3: TGTGCCAGCAGTTACTCCGGGGACTGGGGGACCCAGTACTTC. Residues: CASSYSGDWGTQYF.

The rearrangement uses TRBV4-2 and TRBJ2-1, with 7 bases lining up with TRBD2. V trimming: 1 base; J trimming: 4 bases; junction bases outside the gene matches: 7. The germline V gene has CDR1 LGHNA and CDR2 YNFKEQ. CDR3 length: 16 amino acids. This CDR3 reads CASSQGSGAAYNEQFF. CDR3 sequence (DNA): TGTGCCAGCAGCCAAGGGAGCGGGGCGGCGTACAATGAGCAGTTCTTC.

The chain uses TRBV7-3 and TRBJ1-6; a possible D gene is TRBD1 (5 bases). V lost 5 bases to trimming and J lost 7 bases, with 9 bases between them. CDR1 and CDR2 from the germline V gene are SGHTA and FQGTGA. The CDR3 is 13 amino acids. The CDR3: CASSHGGNSPLHF. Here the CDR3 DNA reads TGTGCCAGCAGCCACGGGGGGAATTCACCCCTCCACTTT.

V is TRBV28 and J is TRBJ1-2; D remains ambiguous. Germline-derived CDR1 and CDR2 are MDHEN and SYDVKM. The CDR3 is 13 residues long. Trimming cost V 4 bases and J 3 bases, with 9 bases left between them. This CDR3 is CASSSRMYYGYTF. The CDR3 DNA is TGTGCCAGCAGTTCCCGTATGTACTATGGCTACACCTTC.

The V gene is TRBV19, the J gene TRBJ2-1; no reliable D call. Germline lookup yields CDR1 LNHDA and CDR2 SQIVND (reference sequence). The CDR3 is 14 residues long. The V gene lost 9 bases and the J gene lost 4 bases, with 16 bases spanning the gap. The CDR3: CARALLADYNEQFF. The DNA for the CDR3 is TGTGCCAGGGCCCTCCTCGCGGATTACAATGAGCAGTTCTTC.

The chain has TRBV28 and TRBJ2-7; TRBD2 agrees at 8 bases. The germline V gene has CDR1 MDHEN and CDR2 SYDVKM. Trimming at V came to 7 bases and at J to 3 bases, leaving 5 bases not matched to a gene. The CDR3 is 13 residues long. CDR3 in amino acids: CASTPGGNYEQYF. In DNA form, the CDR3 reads TGTGCCAGCACCCCGGGGGGGAACTACGAGCAGTACTTC.

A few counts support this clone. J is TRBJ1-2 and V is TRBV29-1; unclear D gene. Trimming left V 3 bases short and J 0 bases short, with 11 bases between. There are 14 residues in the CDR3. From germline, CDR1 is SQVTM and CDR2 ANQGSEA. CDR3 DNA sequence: TGCAGCGTTGATCGGTCCGGAGCTAACTATGGCTACACCTTC. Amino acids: CSVDRSGANYGYTF.

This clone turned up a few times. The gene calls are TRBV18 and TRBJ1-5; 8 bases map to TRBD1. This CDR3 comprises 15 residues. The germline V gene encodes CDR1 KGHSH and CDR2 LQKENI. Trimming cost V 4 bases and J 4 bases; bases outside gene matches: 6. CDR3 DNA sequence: TGTGCCAGCTCACAGGGACAGGTCGGGAATCAGCCCCAGCATTTT. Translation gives CASSQGQVGNQPQHF.

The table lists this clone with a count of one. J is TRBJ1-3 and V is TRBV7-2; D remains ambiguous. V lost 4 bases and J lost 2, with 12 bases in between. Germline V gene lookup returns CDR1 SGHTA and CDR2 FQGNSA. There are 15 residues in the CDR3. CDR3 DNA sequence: TGTGCCAGCAGCTGGCTTAGAGAGGCTGGAAACACCATATATTTT. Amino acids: CASSWLREAGNTIYF.

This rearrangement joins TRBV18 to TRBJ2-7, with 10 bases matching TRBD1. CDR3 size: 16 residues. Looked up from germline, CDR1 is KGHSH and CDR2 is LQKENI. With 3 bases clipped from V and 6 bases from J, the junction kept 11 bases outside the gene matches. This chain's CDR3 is CASSPRGTGELGEQYF. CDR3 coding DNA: TGTGCCAGCTCACCCCGAGGGACAGGGGAATTAGGCGAGCAGTACTTC.

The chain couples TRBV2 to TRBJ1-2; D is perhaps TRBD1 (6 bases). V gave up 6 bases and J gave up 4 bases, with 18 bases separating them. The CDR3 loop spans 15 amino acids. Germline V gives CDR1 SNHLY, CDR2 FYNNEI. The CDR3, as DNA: TGTGCCAGCAGCGCACGCGGGGGGCGCGCCTATGGCTACACCTTC. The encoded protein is CASSARGGRAYGYTF.

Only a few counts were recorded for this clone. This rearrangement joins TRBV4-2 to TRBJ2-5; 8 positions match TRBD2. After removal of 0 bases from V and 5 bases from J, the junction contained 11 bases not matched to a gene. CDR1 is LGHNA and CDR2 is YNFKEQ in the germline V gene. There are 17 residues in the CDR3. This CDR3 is CASSQDRGGGRTETQYF. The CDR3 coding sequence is TGTGCCAGCAGCCAAGATAGGGGCGGGGGGCGAACGGAGACCCAGTACTTC.

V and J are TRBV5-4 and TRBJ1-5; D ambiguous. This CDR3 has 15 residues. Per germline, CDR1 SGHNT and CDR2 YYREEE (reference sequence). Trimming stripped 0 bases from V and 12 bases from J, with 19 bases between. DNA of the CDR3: TGTGCCAGCAGCTTGGGTATTGGGCCCTCCTCCGACCAGCATTTT. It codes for CASSLGIGPSSDQHF. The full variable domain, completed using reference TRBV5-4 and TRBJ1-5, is ETGVTQSPTHLIKTRGQQVTLRCSSQSGHNTVSWYQQALGQGPQFIFQYYREEENGRGNFPPRFSGLQFPNYSSELNVNALELDDSALYLCASSLGIGPSSDQHFGDGTRLSIL.

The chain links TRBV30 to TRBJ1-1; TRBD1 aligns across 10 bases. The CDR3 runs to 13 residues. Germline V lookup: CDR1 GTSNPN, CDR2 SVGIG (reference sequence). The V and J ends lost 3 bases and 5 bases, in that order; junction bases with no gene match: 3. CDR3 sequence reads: CAWRTGGWTEAFF. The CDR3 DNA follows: TGTGCCTGGAGGACAGGGGGCTGGACTGAAGCTTTCTTT. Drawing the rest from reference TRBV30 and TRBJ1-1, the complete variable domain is SQTIHQWPATLVQPVGSPLSLECTVEGTSNPNLYWYRQAAGRGLQLLFYSVGIGQISSEVPQNLSASRPQDRQFILSSKKLLLSDSGFYLCAWRTGGWTEAFFGQGTRLTVV.

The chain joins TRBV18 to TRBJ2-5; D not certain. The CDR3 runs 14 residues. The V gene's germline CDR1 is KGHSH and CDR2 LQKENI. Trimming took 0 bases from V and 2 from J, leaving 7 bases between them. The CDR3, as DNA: TGTGCCAGCTCACCACCGAACACACAAGAGACCCAGTACTTC. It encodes CASSPPNTQETQYF.